This T cell receptor beta chain appears in the sequencing data of a study of blood T cell repertoires in COVID-19. Overall study: From the United States, Italy and Spain came samples of acute and convalescent COVID-19.

In the authors' workflow: Amplification of reference gene primers provided the estimated nucleated cell counts. Using immunoSEQ multiplex PCR, the repertoire was profiled, and TCRdb retains in-frame clones only, with some absent. V, J and clone size derive from that table, while D and trimming were established from the DNA sequence. The repertoire holds under 60,000 clones, with approximately 80% as singletons. Trimming removed 5 bases from V and 4 bases from J, with 13 bases in between. The CDR3 has 14 amino acids. Germline loops: CDR1 SGHTA, CDR2 FQGNSA. The TCR sequence derives from a man between 65 and 85 years old with acute or convalescent COVID-19. V usage is TRBV7-2 and J usage is TRBJ2-3; possibly TRBD1 for D (7 bases). The sequenced material came from peripheral blood. The chain's CDR3 is CASSLQGGSDTQYF. CDR3 bases: TGTGCCAGCAGCCTTCAGGGGGGTTCAGATACGCAGTATTTT.